This T cell receptor beta chain was sequenced for a study of a mutant IDH1 vaccine in newly diagnosed glioma. Generated by immunoSEQ multiplex PCR, the TCRdb table keeps only in-frame clones and is missing some. The profile shows 110,000 or so clones, roughly 90% of them singletons. This sample's time point: week 11, during vaccination. Alongside topical imiquimod, each dose of vaccine comprised 300 ug of mutant IDH1 20-mer peptide. CDR1 SGHDN and CDR2 FVKESK come from the germline V gene. The CDR3 covers 15 residues. V lost 0 bases, J lost 1 base, and 9 bases lay in between. Concerning this clone: Its antigen is not identified.

The sample here was PBMCs, taken from a glioma patient whose treatment included an IDH1 peptide vaccine. This clonotype was obtained from a woman in her 50s with glioma. V is TRBV14 and J is TRBJ1-1; D is unresolved. DNA for the CDR3: TGTGCCAGCAGCCAAGATAGGAACCGGAACACTGAAGCTTTCTTT. It yields the protein CASSQDRNRNTEAFF.